This T cell receptor (beta chain) is from a study of OX40 agonist ivuxolimab in advanced cancers. Overall study: Administration of intravenous ivuxolimab to patients occurred every 2 weeks at 0.01 to 10 mg/kg.

Profiled with immunoSEQ multiplex PCR; TCRdb holds only in-frame clones, not every one. The sample includes around 65,000 clones, almost 95% of them seen just once. Of note for this clone: The antigen remains unidentified.

Findings and limits, study-wide: Doses of 0.1 to 3.0 mg/kg were accompanied by clonal expansion of CD4+ and CD8+ blood T cells by week 6.

It was autoimmune disease history or systemic immunosuppression that excluded patients. This clonotype was obtained from an adult with an advanced solid tumor such as melanoma, head and neck, liver or kidney cancer. Here the sequenced sample was CD4+ or CD8+ T cells sorted from blood, taken in a trial of the OX40 agonist ivuxolimab.

CDR3 amino acids: CASTTSYGYTF. In DNA, the CDR3 is TGTGCCAGTACCACTAGCTATGGCTACACCTTC. The chain joins TRBV19 to TRBJ1-2; no firm D call. V was pared by 7 bases and J by 4 bases, with 7 bases between. The germline gives CDR1 LNHDA, CDR2 SQIVND (reference sequence). The CDR3 totals 11 residues.